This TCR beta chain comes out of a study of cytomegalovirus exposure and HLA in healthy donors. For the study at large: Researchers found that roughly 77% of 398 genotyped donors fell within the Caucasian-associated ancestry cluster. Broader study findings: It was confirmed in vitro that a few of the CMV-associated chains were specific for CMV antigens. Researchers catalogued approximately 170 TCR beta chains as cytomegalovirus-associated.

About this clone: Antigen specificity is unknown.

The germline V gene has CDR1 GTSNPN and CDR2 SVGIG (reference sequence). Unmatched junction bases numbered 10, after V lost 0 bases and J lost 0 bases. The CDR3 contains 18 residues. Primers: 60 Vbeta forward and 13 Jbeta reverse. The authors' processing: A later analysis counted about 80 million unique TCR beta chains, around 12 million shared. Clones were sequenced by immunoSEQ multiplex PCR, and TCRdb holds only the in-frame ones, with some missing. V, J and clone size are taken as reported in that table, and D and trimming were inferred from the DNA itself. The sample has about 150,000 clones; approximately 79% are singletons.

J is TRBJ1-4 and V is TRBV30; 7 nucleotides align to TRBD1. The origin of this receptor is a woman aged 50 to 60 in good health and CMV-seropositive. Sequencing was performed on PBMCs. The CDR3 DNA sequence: TGTGCCTGGAGTGTAAGGGACAGAGCTCTTACAACTAATGAAAAACTGTTTTTT. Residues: CAWSVRDRALTTNEKLFF.